One and the same sample provided the 5 T cell receptor beta chains below, sequenced in a study of blood T cell repertoires in COVID-19 (dated by TCRdb to 2018 to 2020). Library prep was done by the immunoSEQ multiplex PCR assay. The source is immuneACCESS, and TCRdb retained only in-frame sequences with V and J called. Part of the clones is not carried over; for the studies checked, unresolved V genes explain less than half of this, and the remainder is unexplained. This sample comprises 150,000 to 180,000 clones, about 88% of them detected only once. The top ten constitute more than 2% of the sample. Sequenced material: peripheral blood. These receptors all stem from a woman in her 70s with acute or convalescent COVID-19.

The V gene is TRBV28, the J gene TRBJ2-6; D possibly corresponds to TRBD1 (6 bases). V lost 6 bases to trimming and J lost 1 base, with 13 bases between them. The CDR3 extends over 16 amino acids. Germline lookup yields CDR1 MDHEN and CDR2 SYDVKM. This CDR3 reads CASRWGTGSGANVLTF. The DNA for the CDR3 is TGTGCCAGCAGGTGGGGCACAGGGTCTGGGGCCAACGTCCTGACTTTC.

The CDR3 DNA sequence: TGCGCCAGCAGCTTGGAACCCACTGGCAGGTACGAGCAGTACGTC. It specifies CASSLEPTGRYEQYV. The chain combines TRBV5-1 with TRBJ2-7, with D uncertain. There are 15 residues in the CDR3. Germline assignment: CDR1 SGHRS and CDR2 YFSETQ. Trimming removed 0 bases at V and 4 bases at J, with 14 bases between.

The chain has TRBV7-2 and TRBJ2-3; tentative D call: TRBD1 (5 bases). V was pared by 4 bases and J by 2 bases, with 10 bases between. This CDR3 comprises 14 residues. Germline V CDR1 and CDR2: SGHTA, FQGNSA. This CDR3 is CASSSRVNTDTQYF. The CDR3 DNA reads as TGTGCCAGCAGCTCCAGGGTTAACACAGATACGCAGTATTTT.

The gene calls are TRBV27 and TRBJ1-1; D possibly corresponds to TRBD1 (5 bases). The CDR3 covers 14 residues. Germline V gene lookup returns CDR1 MNHEY and CDR2 SMNVEV (reference sequence). Trimming pared 5 bases from V and 1 base from J, leaving 11 bases between. CDR3 amino acids: CASSPGTPNTEAFF. CDR3 coding DNA: TGTGCCAGCAGTCCCGGGACTCCGAACACTGAAGCTTTCTTT.

Regarding this clone: At one boundary the junction diverges from the germline segment, which might be a read error. V usage is TRBV7-7 and J usage is TRBJ1-1, with a tentative D call TRBD1 (6 bases). Germline-derived CDR1 and CDR2 are SSHAT and FNYEAQ (reference sequence). The CDR3 runs 16 residues. This CDR3 is CASSPCPGDPRTEAFF. The CDR3, as DNA: TGTGCTAGCAGCCCGTGCCCAGGGGACCCAAGGACTGAAGCTTTCTTT.